One and the same sample provided the 31 T cell receptor beta chains below, sequenced in a study of vaccination effects on CD4 cells after COVID-19. Libraries were prepared by immunoSEQ multiplex PCR; TCRdb keeps only in-frame clonotypes and omits some of them. The data contain about 22,000 clones, about three quarters of them singletons. These receptors' antigens are unknown. Pools of viral peptides were used by the ViraFEST assay to expand antigen-specific CD4+ T cells ahead of sequencing. Upon completion of more than 9 days in culture, CD4+ T cells were isolated. The specimen comprised CD4+ T cells from PBMCs cultured with HCoV-229E spike peptides, sampled before COVID-19 vaccination. Source of these receptors: a human donor who received a COVID-19 vaccine.

The chain is built from TRBV5-8 and TRBJ2-6, with D possibly being TRBD1 (6 bases). Germline CDR1 SGHTS, CDR2 YDEGEE. This CDR3 has 16 residues. The germline V and J ends were trimmed by 1 base and 1 base, with 9 bases remaining between them. The CDR3 DNA sequence: TGTGCCAGCAGCTTGACAGGGAAATCTGGGGCCAACGTCCTGACTTTC. It specifies CASSLTGKSGANVLTF.

This clone came up once. V is TRBV11-2 and J is TRBJ2-1; 7 nucleotides align to TRBD1. V was clipped by 5 bases and J by 5 bases; unmatched bases: 12. This CDR3 contains 16 residues. Per the germline V gene, CDR1 is SGHAT and CDR2 is FQNNGV. The CDR3 nucleotides read TGTGCCAGCAGCACGAGAGGACAGGTCGGCGACAATGAGCAGTTCTTC. This sequence encodes CASSTRGQVGDNEQFF.

This clone has just one count. The genes are TRBV11-2 and TRBJ2-2, with D maybe TRBD2 (5 bases). CDR3 length: 15 residues. In germline, CDR1 is SGHAT, CDR2 FQNNGV. V was cut by 1 base and J by 3 bases, with 9 bases left in between. CDR3 sequence reads: CASSLATSYTGELFF. Written as DNA, the CDR3 is TGTGCCAGCAGCTTAGCAACTAGTTACACCGGGGAGCTGTTTTTT. Supplemented by reference TRBV11-2 and TRBJ2-2, the full variable domain reads EAGVAQSPRYKIIEKRQSVAFWCNPISGHATLYWYQQILGQGPKLLIQFQNNGVVDDSQLPKDRFSAERLKGVDSTLKIQPAKLEDSAVYLCASSLATSYTGELFFGEGSRLTVL.

The chain has TRBV5-6 and TRBJ1-5; D gene uncertain. With 1 base removed from V and 4 bases from J, the gap between germline ends came to 18 bases. This CDR3 is 17 amino acids long. Germline lookup yields CDR1 SGHDT and CDR2 YYEEEE. The CDR3 nucleotides are TGTGCCAGCAGCTTGACGCCGCTTTTAAATGGAAATCAGCCCCAGCATTTT. Its protein is CASSLTPLLNGNQPQHF.

This clone was recorded a few times. The gene calls are TRBV14 and TRBJ1-1; D gene ambiguous. Germline V gene lookup returns CDR1 SGHDN and CDR2 FVKESK. The CDR3 has 15 residues. V lost 1 base and J lost 1, with 10 bases in between. The CDR3 nucleotides read TGTGCCAGCAGCCAAGTCGGCTGGGGGAACACTGAAGCTTTCTTT. Translating it yields CASSQVGWGNTEAFF.

The J gene is TRBJ1-2, the V gene TRBV9, with D perhaps matching TRBD1 (6 bases). The germline gives CDR1 SGDLS, CDR2 YYNGEE. V was clipped by 3 bases and J by 8 bases, with 17 bases between them. The CDR3 is made up of 14 amino acids. The CDR3 here is CASSASRSQGGYTF. For the CDR3, the DNA is TGTGCCAGCAGCGCGAGCAGGTCGCAGGGGGGCTACACCTTC.

Details on this clone: The junction departs from the called germline gene at one end, perhaps through a read error. The gene calls are TRBV5-4 and TRBJ2-7, with a possible D match to TRBD2 (8 bases). Germline loops: CDR1 SGHNT, CDR2 YYREEE (reference sequence). The CDR3 is made up of 16 amino acids. CDR3 in DNA: TGTGCCAGCAGCTTGGCAGGGGGACTAGACTCCCACGAGCAGTACTTC. This sequence encodes CASSLAGGLDSHEQYF.

The chain uses TRBV7-9 and TRBJ1-2; 9 positions match TRBD1. CDR3 length: 15 residues. J lost 1 base, V lost 4 bases, and 4 bases had no gene match. CDR1 is SEHNR, CDR2 FQNEAQ, per germline (reference sequence). CDR3 coding DNA: TGTGCCAGCAGCTCGGGACAGGGTTATAACTATGGCTACACCTTC. This encodes CASSSGQGYNYGYTF.

A single count supports this clone. The chain is built from TRBV6-2 or TRBV6-3 and TRBJ2-3; D perhaps matches TRBD1 (5 bases). The CDR3 consists of 17 residues. Trimming removed 6 bases from V and 4 bases from J, with 23 bases in between. Germline V gives CDR1 MNHEY, CDR2 SVGEGT. CDR3 region: CASSDMRTPRPADTQYF. The CDR3 nucleotides read TGTGCCAGCAGCGACATGAGGACACCCCGACCCGCAGATACGCAGTATTTT.

CDR3 residues: CASSPPLLGTATQYF. CDR3 bases: TGTGCCAGCAGCCCCCCCTTACTTGGGACCGCGACCCAGTACTTC. The chain recombines TRBV5-6 with TRBJ2-5; D assignment may be TRBD1 or TRBD2 (5 bases each). Trimming shortened V by 4 bases and J by 7 bases, and 20 bases separated the two germline ends. The CDR3 covers 15 residues. CDR1 is SGHDT, CDR2 YYEEEE, per germline.

This chain's CDR3 is CASSGANTGELFF. The CDR3 bases are TGTGCCAGCTCAGGGGCGAACACCGGGGAGCTGTTTTTT. The rearrangement joins TRBV18 to TRBJ2-2; unclear D gene. Germline-derived CDR1 and CDR2 are KGHSH and LQKENI. V lost 5 bases to trimming and J lost 0 bases, with 4 bases between them. The CDR3 runs 13 residues.

This rearrangement joins TRBV4-1 to TRBJ2-2; D is tentatively TRBD1 or TRBD2 (6 bases each). Per germline, CDR1 MGHRA and CDR2 YSYEKL. Between the trimmed V and J ends, which lost 0 bases and 6 bases, there was a span of 17 bases. The length of the CDR3 is 17 residues. As DNA, the CDR3 is TGCGCCAGCAGCCAAGATCTGGGGGCGCGGGGACCCGGGGAGCTGTTTTTT. Its translation: CASSQDLGARGPGELFF.

The CDR3 region has the DNA TGCGCCAGCAGTGAGGGGGCTAGCGGGCCCCTGGGGACGCAGTATTTT. Amino acid sequence: CASSEGASGPLGTQYF. The chain employs TRBV10-1 and TRBJ2-3, with 8 bases fitting TRBD2. V shed 2 bases and J 9 bases; nucleotides not matched to a gene: 13. Germline CDR1 and CDR2: WNHNN and SYGVQD (reference sequence). This CDR3 is 16 amino acids long.

The gene calls are TRBV11-3 and TRBJ2-1, with TRBD2 matching 14 bases. V gave up 4 bases and J gave up 3 bases; unmatched junction bases: 14. The CDR3 is made up of 20 amino acids. Germline CDR1 SGHNT, CDR2 YENEEA. Here the CDR3 DNA reads TGTGCCAGCAGCTCTCGGTGGGCAGGGACTAGCGGGAGAGGCTACAATGAGCAGTTCTTC. Translated, it gives CASSSRWAGTSGRGYNEQFF.

In DNA form, the CDR3 reads TGTGCCAGTAGTATAGCGGGAGGGCGGCAGTTCTTC. Residues: CASSIAGGRQFF. V is TRBV19 and J is TRBJ2-1, with 8 bases lining up with TRBD2. J gave up 12 bases and V 1 base, and 2 bases lay outside the gene matches. The CDR3 covers 12 residues. Germline lookup yields CDR1 LNHDA and CDR2 SQIVND (reference sequence).

This clone is a singleton in its sample. The J gene is TRBJ1-2, the V gene TRBV6-1; tentatively, D is TRBD1 (5 bases). Germline V gives CDR1 MNHNS, CDR2 SASEGT. The CDR3 is 14 residues long. Trimming removed 2 bases at V and 3 bases at J, with 10 bases between. The CDR3 loop is CASSEPGLDYGYTF. The CDR3 DNA is TGTGCCAGCAGTGAACCAGGGTTAGACTATGGCTACACCTTC.

This chain links TRBV5-4 with TRBJ2-7; 12 bases are shared with TRBD2. The CDR3 extends over 16 amino acids. CDR1 and CDR2 from the germline V gene are SGHNT and YYREEE (reference sequence). With V trimmed by 1 base and J by 7 bases, 9 bases remained unmatched. The chain's CDR3 is CASSLILAGGLWEQYF. The CDR3 bases are TGTGCCAGCAGCTTGATTCTAGCGGGAGGGCTATGGGAGCAGTACTTC.

The rearrangement joins TRBV4-1 to TRBJ2-5; a possible D gene is TRBD2 (6 bases). The V end lost 1 base, the J end lost 7 bases, and 13 bases lay between the germline ends. There are 14 residues in the CDR3. In germline, CDR1 is MGHRA, CDR2 YSYEKL. The DNA for the CDR3 is TGCGCCAGCAGCCAAGGGCCGGGGGAGGCGACCCAGTACTTC. Its protein product is CASSQGPGEATQYF.

The chain is built from TRBV10-1 and TRBJ2-7; TRBD2 aligns across 7 bases. V trimming: 3 bases; J trimming: 0 bases; junction bases outside the gene matches: 2. In germline, CDR1 is WNHNN, CDR2 SYGVQD (reference sequence). The CDR3 has 14 amino acids. The CDR3 sequence is CASSDGGSSYEQYF. Written as DNA, the CDR3 is TGCGCCAGCAGTGATGGCGGGAGCTCCTACGAGCAGTACTTC.

The V gene is TRBV14, the J gene TRBJ2-1; D gene unclear. The V gene lost 5 bases and the J gene lost 4 bases, with 3 bases spanning the gap. Germline CDR1 is SGHDN and CDR2 is FVKESK. The CDR3 is made up of 11 amino acids. CDR3 residues: CASSKYNEQFF. As DNA, the CDR3 is TGTGCCAGCAGCAAATACAATGAGCAGTTCTTC.

This clone appeared a few times. This chain joins TRBV3-1 (or the pseudogene TRBV3-2) and TRBJ2-2; D is undetermined. Trimming shortened V by 3 bases and J by 5 bases, and 4 bases separated the two germline ends. This CDR3 comprises 12 residues. Germline V gives CDR1 LGHDT, CDR2 YNNKEL (reference sequence). CDR3 protein: CASSQGTGELFF. CDR3 sequence (DNA): TGTGCCAGCAGCCAGGGTACCGGGGAGCTGTTTTTT.

The rearrangement joins TRBV2 to TRBJ2-3; 8 bases match TRBD2. J gave up 3 bases and V 7 bases, and 6 bases lay outside the gene matches. The CDR3 extends over 14 amino acids. The germline gives CDR1 SNHLY, CDR2 FYNNEI. CDR3 sequence (DNA): TGTGCCAGCACTTGGAGCGGGGGAACAGATACGCAGTATTTT. This gives the protein CASTWSGGTDTQYF.

The chain employs TRBV18 and TRBJ2-4; 11 positions match TRBD2. There are 20 residues in the CDR3. Germline CDR1 is KGHSH and CDR2 is LQKENI. The V gene end was trimmed by 3 bases and the J gene end by 1 base; junction bases not matched to a gene: 14. CDR3 in amino acids: CASSPATSGSRVWAKNIQYF. CDR3 DNA: TGTGCCAGCTCACCGGCAACTAGCGGGAGTAGAGTGTGGGCCAAAAACATTCAGTACTTC.

The J gene is TRBJ1-5, the V gene TRBV7-2; no clear D. Germline V gene lookup returns CDR1 SGHTA and CDR2 FQGNSA. This CDR3 is built from 13 residues. V was clipped by 5 bases and J by 0 bases, with 5 bases between them. CDR3 nucleotide sequence: TGTGCCAGCAGCGGCAATAGCAATCAGCCCCAGCATTTT. Its translation: CASSGNSNQPQHF.

The CDR3: CASSPLGGNNSPLHF. In DNA form, the CDR3 reads TGTGCCAGCTCACCACTTGGAGGGAATAATTCACCCCTCCACTTT. V and J are TRBV18 and TRBJ1-6; D not resolved. Germline V gene sequence: CDR1 KGHSH, CDR2 LQKENI. CDR3 length equals 15 residues. Trimming shortened V by 1 base and J by 5 bases, and 9 bases separated the two germline ends.

J is TRBJ2-7 and V is TRBV5-6; 8 nucleotides match TRBD1. Trimming cost V 2 bases and J 0 bases; bases outside gene matches: 4. The CDR3 runs to 15 residues. Germline lookup yields CDR1 SGHDT and CDR2 YYEEEE. The CDR3 DNA reads TGTGCCAGCAGCTTTGTCGGACAGGGCTCCTACGAGCAGTACTTC. Residues: CASSFVGQGSYEQYF.

This chain connects TRBV5-6 to TRBJ2-6; TRBD1 aligns across 7 bases. V dropped 4 bases and J dropped 4; count of bases not matched to a gene: 8. Germline assignment: CDR1 SGHDT and CDR2 YYEEEE. The CDR3 spans 16 residues. The CDR3, as DNA: TGTGCCAGCAGCCCAACAGGGGTCACCGGGGCCAACGTCCTGACTTTC. Translation: CASSPTGVTGANVLTF. The full variable domain, rest sourced from reference TRBV5-6 and TRBJ2-6, is DAGVTQSPTHLIKTRGQQVTLRCSPKSGHDTVSWYQQALGQGPQFIFQYYEEEERQRGNFPDRFSGHQFPNYSSELNVNALLLGDSALYLCASSPTGVTGANVLTFGAGSRLTVL.

The V gene is TRBV4-1, the J gene TRBJ1-1; 8 bases agree with TRBD1. This CDR3 spans 19 amino acids. V was clipped by 3 bases and J by 0 bases; unmatched bases: 15. Germline assignment: CDR1 MGHRA and CDR2 YSYEKL. The CDR3, as DNA: TGCGCCAGCAGCCAGAGGAAGGCAGGGGGCAGTTCTATGAACACTGAAGCTTTCTTT. Translation gives CASSQRKAGGSSMNTEAFF.

The genes are TRBV3-1 (or the pseudogene TRBV3-2) and TRBJ1-6, with a weak D call TRBD1 (5 bases). The germline V gene encodes CDR1 LGHDT and CDR2 YNNKEL (reference sequence). The CDR3 sequence is 15 residues long. Deletions cut 1 base from V and 9 bases from J, with 13 bases between. CDR3 bases: TGTGCCAGCAGCCAAGTTGGGGCCTCGGGTTCACCCCTCCACTTT. Its protein product is CASSQVGASGSPLHF.

The V call is TRBV5-4, the J call TRBJ2-2; D remains unclear. Trimming removed 1 base at V and 1 base at J, with 2 bases between. Germline values: CDR1 SGHNT, CDR2 YYREEE (reference sequence). This CDR3 is built from 13 residues. As DNA, the CDR3 is TGTGCCAGCAGCTTGCAGAACACCGGGGAGCTGTTTTTT. Amino acids: CASSLQNTGELFF. Full variable domain (remainder filled in from reference TRBV5-4 and TRBJ2-2): ETGVTQSPTHLIKTRGQQVTLRCSSQSGHNTVSWYQQALGQGPQFIFQYYREEENGRGNFPPRFSGLQFPNYSSELNVNALELDDSALYLCASSLQNTGELFFGEGSRLTVL.

The V call is TRBV9, the J call TRBJ2-1; no clear D gene. V lost 0 bases and J lost 5, with 9 bases in between. The CDR3 totals 14 residues. Germline loops: CDR1 SGDLS, CDR2 YYNGEE. This CDR3 reads CASSVASRDNEQFF. CDR3 bases: TGTGCCAGCAGCGTAGCTTCCCGAGACAATGAGCAGTTCTTC.